What follows are 9 T cell receptor beta chains derived from one specimen sequenced in a study of blood T cell repertoires in COVID-19. Libraries were prepared by immunoSEQ multiplex PCR; TCRdb keeps only in-frame clonotypes and omits some of them. The sample lists roughly 250,000 clones; 65% to 80% were seen once. Sequencing was carried out using peripheral blood. Receptors originate from a woman aged 40-49 years with active or convalescent COVID-19.

This chain joins TRBV5-4 and TRBJ2-1, with TRBD2 as a possible D gene (7 bases). The V gene's germline CDR1 is SGHNT and CDR2 YYREEE (reference sequence). This CDR3 contains 15 residues. V lost 6 bases and J lost 5, with 18 bases in between. As DNA, the CDR3 is TGTGCCAGCACCCAGGGCGGGGGCGCGAACAATGAGCAGTTCTTC. Protein: CASTQGGGANNEQFF.

This rearrangement joins TRBV12-3 or TRBV12-4 to TRBJ1-2; TRBD1 matches at 7 bases. The ends lost 3 bases at V and 8 bases at J; junction bases unmatched: 6. This CDR3 contains 13 residues. The DNA for the CDR3 is TGTGCCAGCAGTTTCCCAGGGGGAAAGGGCTACACCTTC. It encodes CASSFPGGKGYTF.

This chain uses TRBV28 with TRBJ2-2; D unresolved. In germline, CDR1 is MDHEN, CDR2 SYDVKM. The CDR3 runs 15 residues. V lost 6 bases to trimming and J lost 7 bases, with 18 bases between them. The CDR3 here is CASSRHEGINGELFF. The DNA for the CDR3 is TGTGCCAGCAGCCGACATGAAGGTATCAACGGGGAGCTGTTTTTT. The whole variable domain, remainder taken from reference TRBV28 and TRBJ2-2, is DVKVTQSSRYLVKRTGEKVFLECVQDMDHENMFWYRQDPGLGLRLIYFSYDVKMKEKGDIPEGYSVSREKKERFSLILESASTNQTSMYLCASSRHEGINGELFFGEGSRLTVL.

This clone occurred a few times. The sample contains more than one DNA sequence encoding this CDR3. The chain has TRBV7-3 and TRBJ2-3; 10 bases map to TRBD1. CDR1 is SGHTA, CDR2 FQGTGA, per germline. CDR3 size: 15 residues. Losses at the gene ends were 4 bases for V and 0 bases for J; bases not matched to a gene: 1. The CDR3 DNA reads TGTGCCAGCAGCTCGGGACAGGGGAGCACAGATACGCAGTATTTT. Translated: CASSSGQGSTDTQYF.

The V and J genes are TRBV3-1 (or the pseudogene TRBV3-2) and TRBJ2-1; 11 bases are shared with TRBD1. The CDR3 extends over 16 amino acids. V dropped 0 bases and J dropped 6; count of bases not matched to a gene: 4. The V gene's germline CDR1 is LGHDT and CDR2 YNNKEL (reference sequence). The CDR3 is CASSQDYGTGGNEQFF. In nucleotides, the CDR3 is TGTGCCAGCAGCCAAGATTATGGGACAGGGGGCAATGAGCAGTTCTTC.

V is TRBV18 and J is TRBJ2-7, with TRBD1 matching 7 bases. The CDR3 has 15 amino acids. CDR1 and CDR2 (germline): KGHSH, LQKENI. V gave up 5 bases and J gave up 2 bases; unmatched junction bases: 9. CDR3 protein: CASSFDRAGPYEQYF. As DNA, the CDR3 is TGTGCCAGCTCATTCGACAGGGCTGGACCCTACGAGCAGTACTTC.

V and J are TRBV10-3 and TRBJ2-7, with 10 bases matching TRBD1. Germline V CDR1 and CDR2: ENHRY, SYGVKD. The CDR3 totals 14 residues. J gave up 6 bases and V 6 bases, and 8 bases lay outside the gene matches. The CDR3 here is CAIRTGTGETEQYF. The CDR3 coding sequence is TGTGCCATCAGGACCGGGACAGGGGAAACCGAGCAGTACTTC.

This clone has just a few counts. The rearrangement links TRBV28 to TRBJ1-6, with D hard to call. V was pared by 1 base and J by 7 bases, with 2 bases between. The length of the CDR3 is 12 residues. The V gene's germline CDR1 is MDHEN and CDR2 SYDVKM. The chain's CDR3 is CASSLSNSPLHF. DNA for the CDR3: TGTGCCAGCAGTTTATCGAATTCACCCCTCCACTTT. The variable domain in full, completed from reference TRBV28 and TRBJ1-6, reads DVKVTQSSRYLVKRTGEKVFLECVQDMDHENMFWYRQDPGLGLRLIYFSYDVKMKEKGDIPEGYSVSREKKERFSLILESASTNQTSMYLCASSLSNSPLHFGNGTRLTVT.

The sample holds a few counts of this clone. The chain carries TRBV4-2 and TRBJ1-6; 7 bases map to TRBD1. Looked up from germline, CDR1 is LGHNA and CDR2 is YNFKEQ. The CDR3 loop spans 16 amino acids. J gave up 3 bases and V 1 base, and 3 bases lay outside the gene matches. This chain's CDR3 is CASSQVRQGYNSPLHF. CDR3 in DNA: TGTGCCAGCAGCCAAGTCCGACAGGGCTATAATTCACCCCTCCACTTT.